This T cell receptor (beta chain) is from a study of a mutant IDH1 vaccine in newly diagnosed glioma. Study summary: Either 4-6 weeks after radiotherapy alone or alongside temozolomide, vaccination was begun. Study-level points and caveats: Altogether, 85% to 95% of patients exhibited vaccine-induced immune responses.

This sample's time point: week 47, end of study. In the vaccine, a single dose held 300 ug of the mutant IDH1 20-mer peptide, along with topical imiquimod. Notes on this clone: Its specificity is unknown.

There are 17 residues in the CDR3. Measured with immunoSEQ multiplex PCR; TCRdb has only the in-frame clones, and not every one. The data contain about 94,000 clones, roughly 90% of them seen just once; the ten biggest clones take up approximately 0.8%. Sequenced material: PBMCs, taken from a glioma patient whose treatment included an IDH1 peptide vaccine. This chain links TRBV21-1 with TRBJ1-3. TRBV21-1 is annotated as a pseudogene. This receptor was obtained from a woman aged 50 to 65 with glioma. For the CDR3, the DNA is TGTGCTAGCAGGTCACAATTAGCACAACACGCACGAAACACCATATATTTT. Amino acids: CASRSQLAQHARNTIYF.